A single sample is the source of the 24 T cell receptor beta chains below, sequenced in a study of vaccination and CD4 T cells after COVID-19. As for treatment: approximately 10-day PBMC culture with coronavirus spike peptide pools or control peptides (ViraFEST assay). The assay that was used to sequence DNA from cultured CD4+ T cells was the Oncomine TCR Beta short-read assay. TCRdb reprocessed the PCR reads with MiXCR, giving one entry per CDR3 protein. This table has thousands of distinct CDR3 sequences, 55% to 65% appearing once. Antigen specificity for these receptors is unknown. Sequencing input: CD4+ T cells from blood, cultured in vitro. The source is a human donor who had recovered from COVID-19.

V usage is TRBV19 and J usage is TRBJ2-3, with D maybe TRBD1 (6 bases). Looked up from germline, CDR1 is LNHDA and CDR2 is SQIVND (reference sequence). Trimming removed 4 bases from V and 0 bases from J, with 8 bases in between. The CDR3 is 14 residues long. DNA for the CDR3: TGTGCCAGTAGTAAGGGACAAAGCACAGATACGCAGTATTTT. Translated, it gives CASSKGQSTDTQYF.

This clonotype is labeled medium-sized (0.01 to 0.1%). The chain employs TRBV12-3 or TRBV12-4 and TRBJ1-5; D is possibly TRBD1 (6 bases). This CDR3 contains 16 residues. V lost 8 bases to trimming and J lost 1 base, with 18 bases between them. The DNA for the CDR3 is TGTGCCAGCGGACCTCGGGGGGCTAGCAGCAATCAGCCCCAGCATTTT. This encodes CASGPRGASSNQPQHF.

J is TRBJ2-7 and V is TRBV5-4; TRBD1 agrees at 8 bases. The trim removed 0 bases at V and 4 bases at J, leaving 12 bases unmatched. CDR3 length equals 17 residues. Germline V gene sequence: CDR1 SGHNT, CDR2 YYREEE (reference sequence). The CDR3 DNA sequence: TGTGCCAGCAGCTTGGACCCTCAGGACAGGGATTCGTACGAGCAGTACTTC. Amino acid sequence: CASSLDPQDRDSYEQYF.

The rearrangement uses TRBV7-2 and TRBJ2-2; TRBD1 or TRBD2 may be the D gene (6 bases each). The CDR3 has 16 amino acids. V lost 1 base and J 5 bases, leaving 14 bases between the germline ends. Germline CDR1 SGHTA, CDR2 FQGNSA. This CDR3 reads CASSLEGWRGTGELFF. In DNA form, the CDR3 reads TGTGCCAGCAGCTTAGAAGGGTGGAGGGGGACCGGGGAGCTGTTTTTT.

The rearrangement links TRBV12-1 to TRBJ2-3; the table gives TRBD2 as D, unverified against the DNA. TRBV12-1 is marked as a pseudogene. The CDR3 loop spans 22 amino acids. CDR3 in DNA: TGTGCCAGCAGCCCATTGCCTATAGTAGGGGCGGCTAGCGGGAGGGCCGGAGATACGCAGTATTTT. It translates to CASSPLPIVGAASGRAGDTQYF.

CDR3 sequence (DNA): TGTGCCAGCTCACCCTCGCGGGGATACACTGAAGCTTTCTTT. Its protein product is CASSPSRGYTEAFF. The gene calls are TRBV18 and TRBJ1-1; D call uncertain. The ends were cut back, 3 bases at V and 3 bases at J, with 11 bases in the middle. Germline V gene lookup returns CDR1 KGHSH and CDR2 LQKENI. The CDR3 has 14 amino acids.

The J gene is TRBJ2-4, the V gene TRBV29-1, with TRBD1 as a possible D gene (6 bases). CDR3 length equals 14 residues. Germline CDR1 reads SQVTM; CDR2 reads ANQGSEA. Trimming took 0 bases from V and 4 from J, leaving 10 bases between them. CDR3 region: CSVEDQGSKNIQYF. CDR3 bases: TGCAGCGTTGAAGATCAGGGGTCAAAAAACATTCAGTACTTC.

The chain carries TRBV6-5 and TRBJ2-7; perhaps D is TRBD1 or TRBD2 (6 bases each). The V gene lost 0 bases and the J gene lost 6 bases, with 15 bases spanning the gap. CDR3 length: 15 amino acids. Germline V gene sequence: CDR1 MNHEY, CDR2 SVGAGI. CDR3 DNA sequence: TGTGCCAGCAGTTACTCTACTCCGGGGGCGAGCGAGCAGTACTTC. This encodes CASSYSTPGASEQYF.

The chain employs TRBV6-2 or TRBV6-3 and TRBJ2-5, with D perhaps TRBD2 (5 bases). V shed 3 bases and J shed 4 bases, with 15 bases lying between them. CDR3 length: 15 residues. Germline V gene sequence: CDR1 MNHEY, CDR2 SVGEGT. The CDR3 sequence: CASSYNGGGAETQYF. CDR3 DNA: TGTGCCAGCAGTTATAACGGAGGCGGTGCAGAGACCCAGTACTTC.

This chain joins TRBV7-2 and TRBJ1-5; D call uncertain. The CDR3 totals 12 residues. The germline V gene encodes CDR1 SGHTA and CDR2 FQGNSA. V was cut by 5 bases and J by 3 bases, with 5 bases left in between. This CDR3 reads CASSVYNQPQHF. In DNA form, the CDR3 reads TGTGCCAGCAGCGTCTACAATCAGCCCCAGCATTTT.

J is TRBJ2-5 and V is TRBV7-9; TRBD1 or TRBD2 may be the D gene (5 bases each). The germline V gene encodes CDR1 SEHNR and CDR2 FQNEAQ (reference sequence). The CDR3 sequence is 14 residues long. The V end lost 2 bases, the J end lost 7 bases, and 14 bases lay between the germline ends. The DNA of the CDR3 is TGTGCCAGCAGCTTACTCAGGGAGCGTTTGACCCAGTACTTC. The encoded protein is CASSLLRERLTQYF.

V is TRBV6-5 and J is TRBJ2-3, with 8 bases fitting TRBD1. Germline V gives CDR1 MNHEY, CDR2 SVGAGI. With 1 base clipped from V and 4 bases from J, the junction kept 7 bases outside the gene matches. The CDR3 spans 16 residues. For the CDR3, the DNA is TGTGCCAGCAGTTACTGGGGGACAGGAGTGGCAGATACGCAGTATTTT. This sequence encodes CASSYWGTGVADTQYF.

Here the CDR3 reads CASSEQGAAGELFF. The CDR3 DNA reads as TGTGCCAGCAGCGAACAGGGGGCGGCCGGGGAGCTGTTTTTT. V gene TRBV7-3 combines with J gene TRBJ2-2, with 9 bases that match TRBD1. Trimming cost V 5 bases and J 6 bases; bases outside gene matches: 4. The CDR3 has 14 amino acids. CDR1 SGHTA and CDR2 FQGTGA come from the germline V gene.

This rearrangement joins TRBV2 to TRBJ1-6; 11 bases are a match to TRBD1. The V gene's germline CDR1 is SNHLY and CDR2 FYNNEI. This CDR3 is built from 16 residues. J gave up 9 bases and V 1 base, and 5 bases lay outside the gene matches. The CDR3 nucleotides read TGTGCCAGCAGTGAAGGTTGGGGGACAGGGGGTTCACCCCTCCACTTT. As protein: CASSEGWGTGGSPLHF. Drawing the rest from reference TRBV2 and TRBJ1-6, the complete variable domain is EPEVTQTPSHQVTQMGQEVILRCVPISNHLYFYWYRQILGQKVEFLVSFYNNEISEKSEIFDDQFSVERPDGSNFTLKIRSTKLEDSAMYFCASSEGWGTGGSPLHFGNGTRLTVT.

With respect to this clonotype: One junction end does not reproduce the germline sequence, and a read error may be involved. The chain couples TRBV7-9 to TRBJ2-5; D may be TRBD2 (6 bases). There are 15 residues in the CDR3. CDR1 is SEHNR, CDR2 FQNEAQ, per germline (reference sequence). CDR3 sequence reads: CASSRLRDSLETQHF. For the CDR3, the DNA is TGTGCCAGCAGCCGTTTGAGGGACTCCTTAGAGACCCAGCACTTC.

The J gene is TRBJ2-5, the V gene TRBV2; D call uncertain. Germline CDR1 SNHLY, CDR2 FYNNEI. V shed 5 bases and J shed 4 bases, with 8 bases lying between them. This CDR3 is built from 12 residues. In nucleotides, the CDR3 is TGTGCCAGCAGTTCCCCCCCAGAGACCCAGTACTTC. This encodes CASSSPPETQYF.

This clonotype was detected a few times. The chain joins TRBV6-1 to TRBJ1-5, with D possibly being TRBD1 (5 bases). Germline V lookup: CDR1 MNHNS, CDR2 SASEGT. Trimming removed 1 base at V and 6 bases at J, with 13 bases between. CDR3 length equals 15 residues. The CDR3 loop reads CASSEVAGFSQPQHF. Here the CDR3 DNA reads TGTGCCAGCAGTGAAGTGGCAGGGTTTAGTCAGCCCCAGCATTTT.

Only a few counts were recorded for this clonotype. The V and J genes are TRBV11-2 and TRBJ1-1, with 8 bases aligning to TRBD1. The CDR3 runs 13 residues. J lost 3 bases, V lost 5 bases, and 2 bases had no gene match. Germline V lookup: CDR1 SGHAT, CDR2 FQNNGV. The chain's CDR3 is CASSEDRDTEAFF. The CDR3 nucleotides read TGTGCCAGCAGCGAGGACAGGGACACTGAAGCTTTCTTT.

This clonotype was seen only once. The chain carries TRBV10-1 and TRBJ1-1; D remains ambiguous. The germline CDR1 and CDR2 sequences are WNHNN and SYGVQD (reference sequence). CDR3 size: 13 residues. Trimming took 6 bases from V and 0 from J, leaving 8 bases between them. This chain's CDR3 is CASRENMNTEAFF. The CDR3 coding sequence is TGCGCCAGCAGGGAGAATATGAACACTGAAGCTTTCTTT.

V and J are TRBV14 and TRBJ2-1; D may be TRBD2 (6 bases). Germline lookup yields CDR1 SGHDN and CDR2 FVKESK. The V end was cut by 0 bases, the J end by 7 bases, with 16 bases between. This CDR3 comprises 16 residues. CDR3 loop: CASSQELGGYRNEQFF. Here the CDR3 DNA reads TGTGCCAGCAGCCAAGAACTTGGGGGGTACAGGAATGAGCAGTTCTTC.

V gene TRBV2 combines with J gene TRBJ2-7; no firm D call. CDR1 is SNHLY and CDR2 is FYNNEI in the germline V gene. V gave up 8 bases and J gave up 0 bases, with 14 bases separating them. The length of the CDR3 is 14 residues. As DNA, the CDR3 is TGTGCCAGCCTACCCCGGCGAGACTCCTACGAGCAGTACTTC. It codes for CASLPRRDSYEQYF.

The CDR3 sequence is CASSFGQPIYGYTF. The CDR3 nucleotides read TGTGCCAGCAGCTTTGGACAGCCTATCTATGGCTACACCTTC. V is TRBV5-4 and J is TRBJ1-2; possible D gene TRBD1, 6 bases. The length of the CDR3 is 14 residues. The V and J ends lost 2 bases and 4 bases respectively, with 12 bases between them. The germline CDR1 and CDR2 sequences are SGHNT and YYREEE (reference sequence).

The rearrangement uses TRBV7-9 and TRBJ2-2; 8 bases match TRBD2. J lost 6 bases, V lost 8 bases, and 11 bases had no gene match. Germline CDR1 is SEHNR and CDR2 is FQNEAQ (reference sequence). The CDR3 has 15 amino acids. This CDR3 reads CASGFSSGRSGELFF. The CDR3 DNA is TGTGCCAGCGGATTCTCGAGCGGGAGATCCGGGGAGCTGTTTTTT.

By its share, this clonotype is large. The V call is TRBV11-3, the J call TRBJ2-5; D is perhaps TRBD1 or TRBD2 (6 bases each). CDR3 length equals 12 residues. The ends were cut back, 5 bases at V and 4 bases at J, with 8 bases in the middle. Germline V gene sequence: CDR1 SGHNT, CDR2 YENEEA. The CDR3 DNA is TGTGCCAGCAGCGAGGGGGGAGAGACCCAGTACTTC. Residues: CASSEGGETQYF.